Listed here is a single T cell receptor (beta chain). Its antigen is not identified. The data were obtained in a study of T cells in localized non-small cell lung cancer. Study-wide results and limits: Across samples, adjacent lung featured a median around 55 of the top 100 tumor clones.

Profiling relied on immunoSEQ multiplex PCR, and the TCRdb table lists in-frame clones only, not all of them. The repertoire holds tens of thousands of clones, more than 90% seen once, with roughly 6.9% in the top ten. The CDR3 runs 14 residues. V was trimmed by 6 bases and J by 3 bases, leaving 15 bases between them. From germline, CDR1 is MDHEN and CDR2 SYDVKM. This material consisted of peripheral blood, taken before any cancer treatment. This receptor was obtained from an older female donor with stage I lung adenocarcinoma. The chain has TRBV28 and TRBJ2-7; D perhaps matches TRBD2 (6 bases). The CDR3 DNA follows: TGTGCCAGCAGAGGTAGCGGCGACCGCTACGAGCAGTACGTC. This gives the protein CASRGSGDRYEQYV.